This T cell receptor (beta chain) was identified in a study of blood T cell repertoires in COVID-19. Study summary: Sites in the United States, Italy and Spain provided acute and convalescent COVID-19 samples. T cells, B-cell-depleted T cells, or PBMCs provided the cDNA or gDNA that served as material.

The Seattle site enrolled patients during active infection and followed them longitudinally. CDR1 is LGHDT, CDR2 YNNKEL, per germline (reference sequence). This CDR3 comprises 12 residues. V shed 5 bases and J shed 6 bases, with 10 bases lying between them. TCRdb keeps only in-frame clones here, not all; method: immunoSEQ multiplex PCR. The table has about 270,000 clones, about 84% seen once; the top ten hold approximately 6%. The chain joins TRBV3-1 (or the pseudogene TRBV3-2) to TRBJ1-2, with unresolved D. This receptor was identified in a woman at least 80 years old with COVID-19, enrolled during active disease. Sequenced: peripheral blood. This CDR3 reads CASSIDEDGYTF. Written as DNA, the CDR3 is TGTGCCAGCAGCATAGATGAGGATGGCTACACCTTC.